This note documents a single T cell receptor beta chain sequence. Antigen specificity is unknown. The data were taken from a study of shared clonotypes between healthy human individuals. Overall study results and limits: The expectation was that sequencing depth would affect clonotype sharing among donors. In several donors, about 5% of naive CD4 clonotypes appeared in common. Compared with clonotypes that all four donors shared, non-shared clonotypes had lower generation probabilities.

Sequencing was performed with immunoSEQ multiplex PCR; in TCRdb, only in-frame clones are kept and a portion is missing. The sample consists of some 240,000 clones, just over 65% of them appearing once. The germline gives CDR1 MDHEN, CDR2 SYDVKM. V was clipped by 3 bases and J by 2 bases, with 11 bases between them. The CDR3 covers 14 residues. The sequence was obtained from a man under 40 in good health. Material for sequencing was memory CD4+ T cells sorted from blood. Subset indicated: CD45RA-negative fraction. J is TRBJ2-7 and V is TRBV28; D unresolved. The CDR3 region has the DNA TGTGCCAGCAGTTTTAGTGAGGCTACCTACGAGCAGTACTTC. This encodes CASSFSEATYEQYF.